The subject of this entry is one TCR beta chain. The data stem from a study of cytomegalovirus exposure and HLA in healthy donors. The PCR employed 60 Vbeta primers together with 13 Jbeta primers. TCRdb keeps only in-frame clones here, not all; method: immunoSEQ multiplex PCR. Here the sample spans some 130,000 clones, roughly four fifths being singletons. The CDR3 extends over 15 amino acids. V lost 6 bases and J 0 bases, leaving 12 bases between the germline ends. The V gene's germline CDR1 is MNHEY and CDR2 SVGAGI. The sequencing sample was made of PBMCs. The chain couples TRBV6-5 to TRBJ1-3, with D perhaps matching TRBD1 (5 bases). The TCR comes from a male donor in good health and CMV-seropositive. CDR3 sequence reads: CASRGDWNSGNTIYF. The CDR3 bases are TGTGCCAGCAGAGGGGACTGGAACTCTGGAAACACCATATATTTT.